This T cell receptor beta chain was captured in a study of regulatory T cells in long-lasting Graves disease. Turning to the study itself: Over 5 years of antithyroid drugs with positive TSH receptor antibodies was taken to mean persistent Graves' disease.

Time point in this sample: persistent/refractory GD, antithyroid drugs over 5 years with positive TRAb. The TCR library was prepared using RNA isolated from PBMCs. The CDR3 contains 15 residues. The V end lost 4 bases, the J end lost 2 bases, and 9 bases lay between the germline ends. The germline V gene has CDR1 SGHTA and CDR2 FQGNSA. Many counts were recorded for this clonotype. Its target is unknown. In building TCR beta libraries, iRepertoire HTBI primers were used together with Arm-PCR of CDR3 regions. Via MiXCR, TCRdb re-called the multiplex PCR reads, giving one row per CDR3 protein. The repertoire includes about 470,000 distinct CDR3 sequences, less than 25% of them detected once, and about 8.3% sits in the top ten. Whole-study results and caveats: Public clonotype sharing was higher in persistent than newly diagnosed patients. Less diverse TCR repertoires were seen in persistent Graves' patients than in newly diagnosed ones.

The input for sequencing was peripheral blood mononuclear cells (PBMCs), taken when the disease was refractory, from a patient treated with antithyroid drugs. The receptor comes from a female donor with Graves disease. The V and J genes are TRBV7-2 and TRBJ1-6, with TRBD1 as a possible D gene (6 bases). The chain's CDR3 is CASSWGPPYNSPLHF. The CDR3 DNA follows: TGTGCCAGCAGCTGGGGGCCCCCCTATAATTCACCCCTCCACTTT.